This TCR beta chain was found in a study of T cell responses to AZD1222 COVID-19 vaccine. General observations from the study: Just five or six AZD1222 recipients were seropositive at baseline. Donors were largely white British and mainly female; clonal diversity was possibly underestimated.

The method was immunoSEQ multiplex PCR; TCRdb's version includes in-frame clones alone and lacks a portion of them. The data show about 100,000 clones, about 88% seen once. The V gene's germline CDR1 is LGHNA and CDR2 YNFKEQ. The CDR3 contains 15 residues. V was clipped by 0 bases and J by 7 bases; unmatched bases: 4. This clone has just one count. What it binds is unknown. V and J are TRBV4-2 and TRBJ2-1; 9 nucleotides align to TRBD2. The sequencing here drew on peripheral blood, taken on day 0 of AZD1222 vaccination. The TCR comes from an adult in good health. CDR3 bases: TGTGCCAGCAGCCAAGAGGAGCGGGAGGTAAATGAGCAGTTCTTC. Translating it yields CASSQEEREVNEQFF.